Detailed here is one T cell receptor (beta chain). This entry is derived from a study of OX40 agonist ivuxolimab in advanced cancers. The CDR3 extends over 13 amino acids. Germline-derived CDR1 and CDR2 are MNHNS and SASEGT. The V and J ends lost 7 bases and 6 bases respectively, with 10 bases between them. TCRdb keeps only in-frame clones here, not all; method: immunoSEQ multiplex PCR. In the table there are tens of thousands of clones, 76% of which are singletons. The TCR sequence derives from an adult with an advanced solid tumor such as melanoma, head and neck, liver or kidney cancer. The sample in question was CD4+ or CD8+ T cells sorted from blood, obtained in a trial of the OX40 agonist ivuxolimab. This chain joins TRBV6-1 and TRBJ1-6; weak D call: TRBD1 (6 bases). The CDR3 region has the DNA TGTGCCAGCACCGAGGGGGGTAATTCACCCCTCCACTTT. Protein product: CASTEGGNSPLHF.